These 18 T cell receptor beta chains were sequenced from one sample in a study of CD8 T cells in Susac syndrome. Reverse transcription of about 0.5 to 1 ug RNA was carried out with random hexamers. TCRdb re-called the immunoSEQ multiplex PCR reads with MiXCR, one entry per CDR3 protein. The sample has some 110,000 distinct CDR3 sequences, approximately 93% seen once. Sequencing was carried out using CD4+ T cells from PBMCs. These receptors all come from a human donor with multiple sclerosis.

This sequence joins TRBV29-1 and TRBJ1-2, with TRBD1 matching over 8 bases. The germline gives CDR1 SQVTM, CDR2 ANQGSEA. V gave up 1 base and J gave up 3 bases; unmatched junction bases: 10. The CDR3 runs 16 residues. CDR3 protein: CSVEARGQGRDYGYTF. CDR3 coding DNA: TGCAGCGTTGAAGCCAGGGGGCAGGGGAGGGACTATGGCTACACCTTC.

This chain links TRBV9 with TRBJ1-4, with D possibly TRBD1 on 5 matching bases. This CDR3 region has 18 residues. V lost 4 bases, J lost 4 bases, and 23 bases lay in between. The germline V gene encodes CDR1 SGDLS and CDR2 YYNGEE. This CDR3 reads CASSPRTSPNFFNEKLFF. The DNA for the CDR3 is TGTGCCAGCAGCCCACGGACATCGCCAAACTTTTTTAATGAAAAACTGTTTTTT.

The chain carries TRBV7-9 and TRBJ2-2; tentative D call: TRBD2 (5 bases). V lost 6 bases, J lost 4 bases, and 15 bases lay in between. This CDR3 spans 15 amino acids. CDR1 and CDR2 from the germline V gene are SEHNR and FQNEAQ (reference sequence). CDR3 sequence: CASSRLRGSTGELFF. The CDR3 coding sequence is TGTGCCAGCAGTCGCCTTCGGGGTAGCACCGGGGAGCTGTTTTTT.

The genes are TRBV5-6 and TRBJ1-2; D not certain. Germline loops: CDR1 SGHDT, CDR2 YYEEEE. Trimming shortened V by 1 base and J by 1 base, and 20 bases separated the two germline ends. The CDR3 consists of 18 residues. CDR3 nucleotides: TGTGCCAGCAGCTTGTATACCTTTCGGCAGTTCATTAACTATGGCTACACCTTC. Amino acid sequence: CASSLYTFRQFINYGYTF. Using reference TRBV5-6 and TRBJ1-2 for the parts outside the CDR3, the full variable domain is DAGVTQSPTHLIKTRGQQVTLRCSPKSGHDTVSWYQQALGQGPQFIFQYYEEEERQRGNFPDRFSGHQFPNYSSELNVNALLLGDSALYLCASSLYTFRQFINYGYTFGSGTRLTVV.

The V and J genes are TRBV28 and TRBJ1-2; the D is unclear. V was shortened by 3 bases and J by 4 bases, with 12 bases between the two germline ends. The CDR3 runs to 14 residues. Germline V gives CDR1 MDHEN, CDR2 SYDVKM. The CDR3 here is CASSLGPLAYGYTF. CDR3 nucleotide sequence: TGTGCCAGCAGTTTGGGTCCCCTGGCCTATGGCTACACCTTC.

The V gene is TRBV5-6, the J gene TRBJ1-5, with no clear D. Trimming took 0 bases from V and 4 from J, leaving 8 bases between them. The length of the CDR3 is 14 residues. The germline CDR1 and CDR2 sequences are SGHDT and YYEEEE. CDR3 in amino acids: CASSLAFGNQPQHF. As DNA, the CDR3 is TGTGCCAGCAGCTTGGCCTTTGGGAATCAGCCCCAGCATTTT.

A single count supports this clonotype. V is TRBV11-2 and J is TRBJ2-5; D gene ambiguous. Trimming shortened V by 3 bases and J by 3 bases, and 8 bases separated the two germline ends. There are 13 residues in the CDR3. Per the germline V gene, CDR1 is SGHAT and CDR2 is FQNNGV. In DNA form, the CDR3 reads TGTGCCAGCAGCTTTAGTCCAAAAGAGACCCAGTACTTC. Its protein is CASSFSPKETQYF.

This chain links TRBV28 with TRBJ2-3, with 11 bases identical to TRBD1. Germline trimming cut 7 bases from V and 6 bases from J; bases unmatched to any gene: 9. CDR1 is MDHEN, CDR2 SYDVKM, per germline. The CDR3 extends over 15 amino acids. The CDR3 region has the DNA TGTGCCAGCAATCAGAGGGGACAGGGGGGCGATACGCAGTATTTT. Amino acids: CASNQRGQGGDTQYF.

The rearrangement uses TRBV2 and TRBJ2-1, with TRBD2 identical over 14 bases. Looked up from germline, CDR1 is SNHLY and CDR2 is FYNNEI. This CDR3 region has 14 residues. Trimming removed 6 bases from V and 6 bases from J; junction bases left unmatched: 1. In DNA form, the CDR3 reads TGTGCCAGCAGGACTAGCGGGGGGGGCAATGAGCAGTTCTTC. It specifies CASRTSGGGNEQFF.

The chain combines TRBV20-1 with TRBJ2-1, with TRBD2 identical over 9 bases. This CDR3 is 16 amino acids long. Per the germline V gene, CDR1 is DFQATT and CDR2 is SNEGSKA (reference sequence). V was pared by 6 bases and J by 14 bases, with 23 bases of the junction left unmatched. The CDR3 is CSAQPQPVKGGGAEFF. As DNA, the CDR3 is TGCAGTGCACAACCACAACCTGTCAAGGGCGGGGGGGCGGAGTTCTTC.

The chain joins TRBV2 to TRBJ2-7, with 8 bases identical to TRBD1. Trimming took 6 bases from V and 2 from J; bases not matched to a gene: 6. The CDR3 has 14 residues. Germline lookup yields CDR1 SNHLY and CDR2 FYNNEI. CDR3 in amino acids: CASRGQEYAYEQYF. The CDR3 nucleotides read TGTGCCAGCAGGGGACAGGAGTACGCCTACGAGCAGTACTTC.

This clonotype was counted a single time. The rearrangement uses TRBV20-1 and TRBJ1-5, with TRBD1 as a possible D gene (6 bases). The CDR3 runs to 13 residues. CDR1 is DFQATT and CDR2 is SNEGSKA in the germline V gene (reference sequence). V lost 0 bases and J 11 bases, leaving 14 bases between the germline ends. CDR3 loop: CSARDQLGGSQHF. The CDR3 bases are TGCAGTGCTAGAGATCAATTAGGGGGGTCCCAGCATTTT.

The chain has TRBV30 and TRBJ1-1; 9 bases line up with TRBD1. Germline CDR1 is GTSNPN and CDR2 is SVGIG (reference sequence). With V trimmed by 3 bases and J by 5 bases, 1 base remained unmatched. The CDR3 length is 12 residues. The CDR3 nucleotides read TGTGCCTGGAGGGGGACAGGGACTGAAGCTTTCTTT. Its protein product is CAWRGTGTEAFF.

V gene TRBV6-2 or TRBV6-3 combines with J gene TRBJ2-2; 8 bases fit TRBD2. Looked up from germline, CDR1 is MNHEY and CDR2 is SVGEGT. The CDR3 extends over 15 amino acids. The J segment lost 4 bases and the V segment lost 5 bases, leaving 6 bases of the junction unmatched. This chain's CDR3 is CASSQRGKGTGELFF. The DNA for the CDR3 is TGTGCCAGCAGTCAGCGGGGGAAGGGCACCGGGGAGCTGTTTTTT.

V usage is TRBV29-1 and J usage is TRBJ1-1; D not resolved. The CDR3 contains 15 residues. Per the germline V gene, CDR1 is SQVTM and CDR2 is ANQGSEA. Deletions cut 3 bases from V and 4 bases from J, with 18 bases between. In nucleotides, the CDR3 is TGCAGCGTTGATCCCTCATACTTGGGTACCACTGAAGCTTTCTTT. Translated: CSVDPSYLGTTEAFF.

The chain is built from TRBV28 and TRBJ2-5; D is possibly TRBD2 (6 bases). V was pared by 7 bases and J by 5 bases, with 17 bases between. Germline CDR1 is MDHEN and CDR2 is SYDVKM. This CDR3 region has 14 residues. CDR3: CASTAGSWWETQYF. As DNA, the CDR3 is TGTGCCAGCACCGCGGGGTCATGGTGGGAGACCCAGTACTTC. Complete variable domain (other parts from reference TRBV28 and TRBJ2-5): DVKVTQSSRYLVKRTGEKVFLECVQDMDHENMFWYRQDPGLGLRLIYFSYDVKMKEKGDIPEGYSVSREKKERFSLILESASTNQTSMYLCASTAGSWWETQYFGPGTRLLVL.

The rearrangement joins TRBV15 to TRBJ1-5; the D gene is possibly TRBD1 (6 bases). This CDR3 is 16 amino acids long. V lost 2 bases, J lost 2 bases, and 13 bases lay in between. Germline CDR1 is LNHNV and CDR2 is YYDKDF (reference sequence). CDR3 nucleotides: TGTGCCACCAGCAGATCAAAACAGGGAGGCAATCAGCCCCAGCATTTT. Its protein product is CATSRSKQGGNQPQHF.

The CDR3 loop is CASSLGGGRHEKLFF. For the CDR3, the DNA is TGTGCCAGCAGCTTGGGTGGGGGCCGGCATGAAAAACTGTTTTTT. The genes are TRBV5-6 and TRBJ1-4; tentatively, D is TRBD1 (6 bases). This CDR3 is built from 15 residues. The V and J ends lost 0 bases and 6 bases respectively, with 12 bases between them. Germline loops: CDR1 SGHDT, CDR2 YYEEEE.